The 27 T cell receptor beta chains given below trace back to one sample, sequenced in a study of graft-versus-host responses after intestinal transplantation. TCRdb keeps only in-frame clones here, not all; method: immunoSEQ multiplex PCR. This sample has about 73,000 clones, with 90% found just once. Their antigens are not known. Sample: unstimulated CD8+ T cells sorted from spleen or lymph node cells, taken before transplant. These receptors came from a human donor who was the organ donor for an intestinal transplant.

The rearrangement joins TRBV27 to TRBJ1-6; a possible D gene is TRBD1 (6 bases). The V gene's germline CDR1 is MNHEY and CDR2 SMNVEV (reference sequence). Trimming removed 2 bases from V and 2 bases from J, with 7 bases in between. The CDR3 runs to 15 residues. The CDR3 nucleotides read TGTGCCAGCAGTTTAAGGGACACCTATAATTCACCCCTCCACTTT. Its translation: CASSLRDTYNSPLHF.

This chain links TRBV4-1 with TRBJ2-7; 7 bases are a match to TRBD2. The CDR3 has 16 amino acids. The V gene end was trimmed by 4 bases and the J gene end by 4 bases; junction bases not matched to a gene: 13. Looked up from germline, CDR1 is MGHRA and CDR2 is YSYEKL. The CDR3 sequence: CASSPKEGGDLYEQYV. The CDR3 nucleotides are TGCGCCAGCAGCCCTAAGGAGGGAGGGGACTTATACGAGCAGTACGTC.

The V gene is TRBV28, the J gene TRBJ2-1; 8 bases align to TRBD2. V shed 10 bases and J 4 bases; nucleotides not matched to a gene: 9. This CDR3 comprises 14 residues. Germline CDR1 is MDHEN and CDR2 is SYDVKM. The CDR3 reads CAILPAGEYNEQFF. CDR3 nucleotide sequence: TGTGCCATCCTTCCAGCGGGGGAATACAATGAGCAGTTCTTC.

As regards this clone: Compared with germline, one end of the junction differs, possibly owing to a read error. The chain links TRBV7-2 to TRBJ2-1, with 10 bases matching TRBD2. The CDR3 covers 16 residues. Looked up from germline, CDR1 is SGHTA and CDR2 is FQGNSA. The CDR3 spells CASRLEAGGPGNEQFF. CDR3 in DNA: TGTGCCAGCAGATTAGAAGCGGGGGGGCCGGGGAATGAGCAGTTCTTC.

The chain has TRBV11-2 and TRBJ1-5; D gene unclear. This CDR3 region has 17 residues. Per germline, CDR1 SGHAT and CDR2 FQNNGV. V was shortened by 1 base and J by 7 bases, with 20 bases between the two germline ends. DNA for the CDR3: TGTGCCAGCAGCTTAGGTTACCGGGTCTCCTCCGAGCAGCCCCAGCATTTT. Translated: CASSLGYRVSSEQPQHF.

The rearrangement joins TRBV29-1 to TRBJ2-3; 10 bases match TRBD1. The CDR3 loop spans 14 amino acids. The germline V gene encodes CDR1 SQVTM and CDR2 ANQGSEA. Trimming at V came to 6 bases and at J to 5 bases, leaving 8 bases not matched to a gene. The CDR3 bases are TGCAGCGTCGCGGGACAGGGGCGCCTAGATACGCAGTATTTT. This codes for CSVAGQGRLDTQYF.

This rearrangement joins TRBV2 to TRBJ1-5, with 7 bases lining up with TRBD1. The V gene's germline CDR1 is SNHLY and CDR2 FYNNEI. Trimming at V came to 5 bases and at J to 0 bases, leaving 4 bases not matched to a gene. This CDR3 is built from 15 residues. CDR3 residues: CASSMTGLSNQPQHF. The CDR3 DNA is TGTGCCAGCAGTATGACAGGGCTTAGCAATCAGCCCCAGCATTTT. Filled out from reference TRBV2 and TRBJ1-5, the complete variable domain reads EPEVTQTPSHQVTQMGQEVILRCVPISNHLYFYWYRQILGQKVEFLVSFYNNEISEKSEIFDDQFSVERPDGSNFTLKIRSTKLEDSAMYFCASSMTGLSNQPQHFGDGTRLSIL.

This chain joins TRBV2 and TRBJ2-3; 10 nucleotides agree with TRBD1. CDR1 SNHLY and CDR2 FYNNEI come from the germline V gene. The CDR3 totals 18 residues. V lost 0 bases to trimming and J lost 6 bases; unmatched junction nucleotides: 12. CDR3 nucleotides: TGTGCCAGCAGTGAAGCGCTTATTGGGACAGGGGAGGGGGATACGCAGTATTTT. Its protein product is CASSEALIGTGEGDTQYF.

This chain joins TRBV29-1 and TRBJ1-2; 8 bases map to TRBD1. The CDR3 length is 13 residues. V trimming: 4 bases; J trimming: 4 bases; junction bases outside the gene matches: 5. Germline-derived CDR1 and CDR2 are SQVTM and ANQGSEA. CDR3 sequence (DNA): TGCAGCGTTGCCTCAACAGGGGGCTATGGCTACACCTTC. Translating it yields CSVASTGGYGYTF.

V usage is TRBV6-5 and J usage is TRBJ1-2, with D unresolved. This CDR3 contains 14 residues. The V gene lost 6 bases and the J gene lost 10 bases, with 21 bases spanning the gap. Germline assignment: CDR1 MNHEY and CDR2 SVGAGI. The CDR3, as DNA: TGTGCCAGCAGCCGAACCCCTAGAGCGCGCCTCTACACCTTC. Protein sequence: CASSRTPRARLYTF.

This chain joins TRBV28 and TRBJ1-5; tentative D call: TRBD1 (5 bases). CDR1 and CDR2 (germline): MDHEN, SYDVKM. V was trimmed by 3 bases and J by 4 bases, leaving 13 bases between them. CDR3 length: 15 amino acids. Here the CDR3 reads CASSFRVGTNQPQHF. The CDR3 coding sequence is TGTGCCAGCAGTTTCAGGGTTGGCACTAATCAGCCCCAGCATTTT.

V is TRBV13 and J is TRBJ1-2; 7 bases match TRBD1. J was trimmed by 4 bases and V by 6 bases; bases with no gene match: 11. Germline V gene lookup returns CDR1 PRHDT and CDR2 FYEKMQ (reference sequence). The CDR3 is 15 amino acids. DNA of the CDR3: TGTGCCAGCAGATACGTCCGGGACAGCATCTATGGCTACACCTTC. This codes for CASRYVRDSIYGYTF. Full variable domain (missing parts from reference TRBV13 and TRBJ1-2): AAGVIQSPRHLIKEKRETATLKCYPIPRHDTVYWYQQGPGQDPQFLISFYEKMQSDKGSIPDRFSAQQFSDYHSELNMSSLELGDSALYFCASRYVRDSIYGYTFGSGTRLTVV.

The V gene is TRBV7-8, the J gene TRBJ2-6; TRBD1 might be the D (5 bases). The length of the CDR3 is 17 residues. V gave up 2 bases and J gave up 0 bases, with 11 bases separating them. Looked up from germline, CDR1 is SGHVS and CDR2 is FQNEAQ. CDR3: CASSLWAGRSGANVLTF. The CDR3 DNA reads TGTGCCAGCAGCTTATGGGCAGGGCGCTCTGGGGCCAACGTCCTGACTTTC.

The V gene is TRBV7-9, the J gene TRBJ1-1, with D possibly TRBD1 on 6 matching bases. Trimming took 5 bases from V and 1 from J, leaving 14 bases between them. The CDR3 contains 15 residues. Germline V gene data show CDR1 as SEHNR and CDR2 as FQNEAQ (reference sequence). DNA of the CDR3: TGTGCCAGCAGCCGTTCACAGGGATGGAACACTGAAGCTTTCTTT. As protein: CASSRSQGWNTEAFF.

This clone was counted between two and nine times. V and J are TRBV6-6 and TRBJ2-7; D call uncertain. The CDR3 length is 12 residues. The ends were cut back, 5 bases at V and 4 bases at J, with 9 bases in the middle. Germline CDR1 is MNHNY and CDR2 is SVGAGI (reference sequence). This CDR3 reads CASSPDKYEQYV. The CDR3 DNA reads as TGTGCCAGCAGTCCTGACAAGTACGAGCAGTACGTC.

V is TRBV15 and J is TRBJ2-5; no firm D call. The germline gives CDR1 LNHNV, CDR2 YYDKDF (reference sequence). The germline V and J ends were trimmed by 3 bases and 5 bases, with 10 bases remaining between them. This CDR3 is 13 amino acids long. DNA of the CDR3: TGTGCCACCAGCAGTCAAAGGCGGGAGACCCAGTACTTC. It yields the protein CATSSQRRETQYF.

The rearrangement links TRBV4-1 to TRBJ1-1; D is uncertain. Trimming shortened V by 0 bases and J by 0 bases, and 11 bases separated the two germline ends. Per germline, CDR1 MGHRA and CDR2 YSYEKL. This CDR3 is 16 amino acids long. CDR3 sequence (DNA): TGCGCCAGCAGCCAAGATAAGTACAGACTGAACACTGAAGCTTTCTTT. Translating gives CASSQDKYRLNTEAFF.

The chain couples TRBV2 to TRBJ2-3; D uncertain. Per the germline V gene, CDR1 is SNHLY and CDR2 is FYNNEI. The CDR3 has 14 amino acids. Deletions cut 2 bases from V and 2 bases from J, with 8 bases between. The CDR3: CASSEYRLTDTQYF. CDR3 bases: TGTGCCAGCAGTGAATATAGACTCACAGATACGCAGTATTTT. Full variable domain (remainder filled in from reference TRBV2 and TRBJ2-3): EPEVTQTPSHQVTQMGQEVILRCVPISNHLYFYWYRQILGQKVEFLVSFYNNEISEKSEIFDDQFSVERPDGSNFTLKIRSTKLEDSAMYFCASSEYRLTDTQYFGPGTRLTVL.

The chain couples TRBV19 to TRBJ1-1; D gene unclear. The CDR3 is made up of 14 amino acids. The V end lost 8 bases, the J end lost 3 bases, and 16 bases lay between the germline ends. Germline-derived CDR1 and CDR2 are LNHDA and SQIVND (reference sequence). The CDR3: CASGIKLPHTEAFF. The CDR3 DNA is TGTGCCAGTGGCATAAAATTGCCCCACACTGAAGCTTTCTTT. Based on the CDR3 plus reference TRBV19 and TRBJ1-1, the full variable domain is DGGITQSPKYLFRKEGQNVTLSCEQNLNHDAMYWYRQDPGQGLRLIYYSQIVNDFQKGDIAEGYSVSREKKESFPLTVTSAQKNPTAFYLCASGIKLPHTEAFFGQGTRLTVV.

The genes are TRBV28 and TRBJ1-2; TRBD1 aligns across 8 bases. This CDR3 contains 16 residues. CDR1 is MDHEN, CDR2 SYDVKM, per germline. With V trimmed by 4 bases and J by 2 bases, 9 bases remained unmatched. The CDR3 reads CASSSTGGEKNYGYTF. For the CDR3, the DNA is TGTGCCAGCAGTTCAACAGGGGGGGAAAAAAACTATGGCTACACCTTC.

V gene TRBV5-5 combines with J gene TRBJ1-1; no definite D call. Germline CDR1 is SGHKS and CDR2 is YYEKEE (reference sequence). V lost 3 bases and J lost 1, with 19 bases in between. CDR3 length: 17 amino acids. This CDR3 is CASSWARYPRPNTEAFF. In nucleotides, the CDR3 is TGTGCCAGCAGCTGGGCCAGGTACCCAAGGCCGAACACTGAAGCTTTCTTT.

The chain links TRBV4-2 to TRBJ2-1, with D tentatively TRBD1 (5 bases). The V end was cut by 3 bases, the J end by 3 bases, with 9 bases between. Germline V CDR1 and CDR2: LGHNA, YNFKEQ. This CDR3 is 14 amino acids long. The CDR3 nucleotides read TGTGCCAGCAGCCAGCCGACAGACTACAATGAGCAGTTCTTC. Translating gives CASSQPTDYNEQFF.

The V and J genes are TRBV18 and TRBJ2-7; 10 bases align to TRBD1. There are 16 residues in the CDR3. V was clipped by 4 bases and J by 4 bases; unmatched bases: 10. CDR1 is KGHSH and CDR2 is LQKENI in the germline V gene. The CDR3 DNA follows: TGTGCCAGCTCACGCGCCCGGACAGGGGGTTGGTACGAGCAGTACGTC. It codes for CASSRARTGGWYEQYV.

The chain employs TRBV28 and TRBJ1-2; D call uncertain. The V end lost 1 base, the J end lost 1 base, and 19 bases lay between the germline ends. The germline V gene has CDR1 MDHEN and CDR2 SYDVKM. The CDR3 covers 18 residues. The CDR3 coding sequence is TGTGCCAGCAGTTTATCTGTTCGCGGGGAGCCGATTAACTATGGCTACACCTTC. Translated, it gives CASSLSVRGEPINYGYTF.

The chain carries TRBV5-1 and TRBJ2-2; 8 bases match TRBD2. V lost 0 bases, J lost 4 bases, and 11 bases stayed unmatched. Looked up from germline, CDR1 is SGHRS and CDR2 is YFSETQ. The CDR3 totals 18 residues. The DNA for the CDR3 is TGCGCCAGCAGCTTGGCCAGCGGGGGACTACCCTTCACCGGGGAGCTGTTTTTT. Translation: CASSLASGGLPFTGELFF.

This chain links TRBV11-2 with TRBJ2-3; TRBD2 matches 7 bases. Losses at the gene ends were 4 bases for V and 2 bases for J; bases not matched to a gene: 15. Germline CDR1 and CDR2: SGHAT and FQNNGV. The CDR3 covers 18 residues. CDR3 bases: TGTGCCAGCAGCTCGGGGTTACGGGAGGACGCCCCCACAGATACGCAGTATTTT. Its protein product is CASSSGLREDAPTDTQYF.

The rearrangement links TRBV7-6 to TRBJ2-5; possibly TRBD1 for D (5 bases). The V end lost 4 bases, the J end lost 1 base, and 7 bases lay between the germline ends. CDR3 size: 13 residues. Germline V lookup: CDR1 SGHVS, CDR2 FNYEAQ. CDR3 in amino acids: CASSSTVQETQYF. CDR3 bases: TGTGCCAGCAGCTCGACAGTCCAAGAGACCCAGTACTTC.